The clone carrying this TCR beta chain turned up a few times. Its antigen is still unknown. The sample comes from a study of human T cells and chemical hapten exposure. Study context: Patients received weekly diphenylcyclopropenone doses to the scalp throughout the approximately 25-week study. There were per-sample TCR yield variations, arising mainly from small pooled library volume differences.

Study observations and caveats: With alopecia, donors may have immune responses unlike healthy people's. While controls formed fewer of them, expanded TCRs formed significantly more large CDR3 similarity clusters.

The CDR3 length is 16 residues. Trimming left V 1 base short and J 0 bases short, with 12 bases between. Germline lookup yields CDR1 SGHKS and CDR2 YYEKEE (reference sequence). The time point denotes: patch test 1, 2 weeks after DPC sensitization. Treatment noted: therapeutic diphenylcyclopropenone sensitization with weekly scalp DPC. TCRdb used MiXCR to reprocess the RACE reads, holding one entry per CDR3 protein. The repertoire consists of under 85,000 distinct CDR3 sequences, with 9% to 12% occurring once and the leading ten covering approximately 1.4%. The starting material was whole blood, obtained in connection with sensitization to the hapten diphenylcyclopropenone (DPC). The source is a woman in her forties or fifties with alopecia areata. Some clones in this sample may be carry-over from other donors' samples. The rearrangement uses TRBV5-5 and TRBJ2-3; unclear D gene. CDR3 coding DNA: TGTGCCAGCAGCTTGAGTGAAATGGAGAGCACAGATACGCAGTATTTT. This translates into CASSLSEMESTDTQYF.